This T cell receptor (beta chain) is from a study of blood T cell repertoires in COVID-19. Study-level background: The United States, Italy and Spain were the sources of the acute and convalescent COVID-19 samples. PBMCs, B-cell-depleted T cells, or T cells were the source of the cDNA or gDNA that made up the material.

Authors' analysis steps: Reference gene primer amplification gave estimated nucleated cell counts. Assay: immunoSEQ multiplex PCR; the TCRdb copy retains only in-frame clones and omits some. D and trimming come from the DNA, and the V and J calls and clone size come from that table. The sample holds roughly 80,000 clones, 85% to 95% seen once. The CDR3 runs to 17 residues. Germline V gene data show CDR1 as MNHEY and CDR2 as SMNVEV (reference sequence). V was cut by 5 bases and J by 4 bases, with 21 bases left in between. What was sequenced was peripheral blood. The chain has TRBV27 and TRBJ2-1, with D maybe TRBD1 (6 bases). This sequence originates from a man in his 60s with acute or convalescent COVID-19. The CDR3 spells CASSPKPMGASYNEQFF. Written as DNA, the CDR3 is TGTGCCAGCAGTCCTAAACCTATGGGGGCTTCTTACAATGAGCAGTTCTTC.